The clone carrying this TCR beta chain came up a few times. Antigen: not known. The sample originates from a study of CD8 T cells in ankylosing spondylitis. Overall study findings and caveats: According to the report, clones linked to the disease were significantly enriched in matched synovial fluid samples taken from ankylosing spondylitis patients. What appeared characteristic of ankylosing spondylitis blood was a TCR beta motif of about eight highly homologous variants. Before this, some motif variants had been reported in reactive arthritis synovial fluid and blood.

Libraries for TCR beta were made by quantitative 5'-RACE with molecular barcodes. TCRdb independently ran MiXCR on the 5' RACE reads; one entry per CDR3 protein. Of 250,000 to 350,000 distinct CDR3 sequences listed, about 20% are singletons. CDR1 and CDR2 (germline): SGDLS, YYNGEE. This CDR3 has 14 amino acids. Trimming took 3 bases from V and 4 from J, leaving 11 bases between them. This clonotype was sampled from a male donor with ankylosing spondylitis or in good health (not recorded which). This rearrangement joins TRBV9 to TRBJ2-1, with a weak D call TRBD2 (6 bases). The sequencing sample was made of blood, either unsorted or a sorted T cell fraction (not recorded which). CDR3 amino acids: CASSGAGPYNEQFF. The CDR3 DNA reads TGTGCCAGCAGCGGGGCGGGACCTTACAATGAGCAGTTCTTC. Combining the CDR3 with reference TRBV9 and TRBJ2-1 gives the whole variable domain DSGVTQTPKHLITATGQRVTLRCSPRSGDLSVYWYQQSLDQGLQFLIQYYNGEERAKGNILERFSAQQFPDLHSELNLSSLELGDSALYFCASSGAGPYNEQFFGPGTRLTVL.